The rows below give T cell receptor beta chains drawn from one sample of a study of shared clonotypes between healthy human individuals. Measured with immunoSEQ multiplex PCR; TCRdb has only the in-frame clones, and not every one. Of about 2.2 million clones in the sample, 90% to 95% were seen once. The sample taken for sequencing was naive CD8+ T cells from PBMCs. These receptors came from a man younger than 35 in good health. Some clones in this sample may be carry-over from other donors' samples. CDR3s include the opening cysteine and the closing phenylalanine or tryptophan. Each record gives: CDR3 length, J gene, clone size, V gene, CDR3 protein. Not every row has a clone size; where given, it reads once, few, many or a size class.

len: 11; j_gene: TRBJ1-1; abundance: few; v_gene: TRBV30; CDR3aa: CASVSFTEAFF
len: 13; j_gene: TRBJ2-5; abundance: -; v_gene: TRBV7-3; CDR3aa: CASAETGQETQYF
len: 16; j_gene: TRBJ2-3; abundance: -; v_gene: TRBV4-2; CDR3aa: CASSHRTGPSTDTQYF
len: 18; j_gene: TRBJ2-5; abundance: -; v_gene: TRBV7-6; CDR3aa: CASSLDLVLAGGAETQYF
len: 15; j_gene: TRBJ2-2; abundance: once; v_gene: TRBV30; CDR3aa: CACQSRYANTGELFF
len: 15; j_gene: TRBJ1-2; abundance: -; v_gene: TRBV5-1; CDR3aa: CASSHGTGGPYGYTF
len: 10; j_gene: TRBJ1-5; abundance: -; v_gene: TRBV27; CDR3aa: CASGYQPQHF
len: 14; j_gene: TRBJ1-4; abundance: -; v_gene: TRBV5-4; CDR3aa: CASSFGDNNEKLFF
len: 16; j_gene: TRBJ2-7; abundance: -; v_gene: TRBV23-1; CDR3aa: CASSHPHRVQGYEQYF
len: 14; j_gene: TRBJ2-1; abundance: -; v_gene: TRBV28; CDR3aa: CASRLAGVSHEQFF
len: 18; j_gene: TRBJ2-3; abundance: -; v_gene: TRBV4-1; CDR3aa: CASSQLIRLAGSGDTQYF
len: 16; j_gene: TRBJ2-1; abundance: -; v_gene: TRBV27; CDR3aa: CASSGRRTSEDNEQFF
len: 13; j_gene: TRBJ1-1; abundance: -; v_gene: TRBV27; CDR3aa: CASSLGGFTEAFF
len: 16; j_gene: TRBJ1-1; abundance: -; v_gene: TRBV28; CDR3aa: CASSPLRTSMNTEAFF
len: 16; j_gene: TRBJ1-4; abundance: -; v_gene: TRBV25-1; CDR3aa: CASSDRLDRFGEKLFF
len: 11; j_gene: TRBJ2-3; abundance: -; v_gene: TRBV28; CDR3aa: CASSSGLAQYF
len: 15; j_gene: -; abundance: -; v_gene: TRBV7-9; CDR3aa: CASSGSGESSYEQYF
len: 17; j_gene: TRBJ2-1; abundance: once; v_gene: TRBV5-1; CDR3aa: CASSPPTVGYVYNEQFF
len: 18; j_gene: TRBJ2-7; abundance: -; v_gene: TRBV5-1; CDR3aa: CASSPGTGVAGVSYEQYF
len: 14; j_gene: TRBJ1-5; abundance: once; v_gene: TRBV6-1; CDR3aa: CASRTMSSNQPQHF
len: 13; j_gene: TRBJ1-1; abundance: -; v_gene: TRBV5-4; CDR3aa: CASGSEDNTEAFF
len: 15; j_gene: TRBJ2-1; abundance: -; v_gene: TRBV9; CDR3aa: CASSVVSGGDNEQFF
len: 18; j_gene: TRBJ2-2; abundance: -; v_gene: TRBV9; CDR3aa: CASSDRTSGRNRAGELFF
len: 17; j_gene: TRBJ1-5; abundance: -; v_gene: TRBV27; CDR3aa: CASSLSGLVGRGQPQHF
len: 13; j_gene: TRBJ1-2; abundance: -; v_gene: TRBV6-5; CDR3aa: CASSSDGNYGYTF
len: 14; j_gene: TRBJ1-6; abundance: -; v_gene: TRBV2; CDR3aa: CASSGGVGNSPLHF
len: 12; j_gene: TRBJ2-7; abundance: -; v_gene: TRBV29-1; CDR3aa: CSAGTSTYEQYF
len: 16; j_gene: TRBJ2-3; abundance: -; v_gene: TRBV27; CDR3aa: CASSFLAATSTDTQYF
len: 15; j_gene: TRBJ1-5; abundance: -; v_gene: TRBV6-1; CDR3aa: CASMDSQFGNQPQHF
len: 15; j_gene: TRBJ2-5; abundance: -; v_gene: TRBV7-3; CDR3aa: CASSLAGGTQETQYF
len: 16; j_gene: TRBJ2-7; abundance: -; v_gene: TRBV10-3; CDR3aa: CAISEGGRQSSYEQYF
len: 14; j_gene: TRBJ2-7; abundance: -; v_gene: TRBV27; CDR3aa: CASSVTTRNYEQYF